The source of this T cell receptor (beta chain) is a study of molecular identifiers for immune sequencing clone quantification. On this clonotype: Its antigen remains unknown. A much more abundant neighbour one base away suggests this may be a read error.

Regarding the study as a whole: In naive cells, clones above 20 RNA copies held under 1% of molecules, whereas in effector cells they held over 98%.

Using its own MiXCR run on the PCR reads, TCRdb lists one record per CDR3 protein. The sample has tens of thousands of distinct CDR3 sequences; under 20% are singletons. Sorted cell numbers of roughly 17,000 to 1,100,000, with 10%, 30% or 50% RNA, served as input for naive CD8 libraries. The V segment lost 5 bases and the J segment 4 bases; nucleotides outside the gene matches: 14. The germline V gene has CDR1 DFQATT and CDR2 SNEGSKA (reference sequence). The CDR3 extends over 17 amino acids. This chain links TRBV20-1 with TRBJ2-3; 11 bases are a match to TRBD2. The sample comprised naive CD8+ T cells from blood, with Jurkat cell RNA spiked in. The sample's subset: FACS-sorted CD8+CD4-CCR7+CD45RA+ naive T cells. The sequence derives from a human donor in good health. Some libraries in this study had Jurkat cell RNA spiked in. CDR3 loop: CSAGGRASGGWADTQYF. The CDR3 DNA reads TGCAGTGCTGGTGGCAGGGCTAGCGGGGGGTGGGCAGATACGCAGTATTTT.